The 21 T cell receptor beta chains presented below share a single source sample, sequenced in a study of T-cell memory formation after mild COVID-19 (dated by TCRdb to about 2021). The library was made by 5' RACE. Sequenced using an Illumina NovaSeq 6000. Starting from the raw public reads, TCRdb applied fastp trimming at Q25, assembled clones with MiXCR and retained in-frame beta chains. Rows are unified per CDR3 protein, each entry keeping the most common DNA and genes. The sample data list about 560,000 distinct CDR3 sequences, and under 20% of these were observed just once. About 12% of the sample is held by the ten biggest clonotypes. The sample was PBMCs or a T cell subset sorted from them (not recorded which). Receptors originate from an adult woman who had mild COVID-19 (a few samples of this study predate the infection). The sample titles of this study are shuffled in the database, so cell type and time point are left out; the donor was told from shared clones.

This clonotype turned up a few times. The chain combines TRBV6-5 with TRBJ1-1, with D hard to call. Trimming shortened V by 0 bases and J by 6 bases, and 14 bases separated the two germline ends. The CDR3 extends over 15 amino acids. CDR1 and CDR2 (germline): MNHEY, SVGAGI. The CDR3 DNA follows: TGTGCCAGCAGTTACTCCGGGGTCTCGGTCGCTGAAGCTTTCTTT. As protein: CASSYSGVSVAEAFF.

This clonotype was recorded a few times. The chain combines TRBV5-1 with TRBJ2-7, with 9 positions matching TRBD1. J gave up 7 bases and V 4 bases, and 9 bases lay outside the gene matches. Germline CDR1 SGHRS, CDR2 YFSETQ. This CDR3 contains 14 residues. CDR3: CASSAGTGNEEQYF. The CDR3 nucleotides read TGCGCCAGCAGCGCCGGGACAGGGAACGAGGAGCAGTACTTC.

The chain employs TRBV7-9 and TRBJ2-3; TRBD1 or TRBD2 may be the D gene (5 bases each). CDR1 and CDR2 (germline): SEHNR, FQNEAQ (reference sequence). The CDR3 consists of 13 residues. The germline V and J ends were trimmed by 5 bases and 4 bases, with 10 bases remaining between them. The CDR3 spells CASSLGTADTQYF. The CDR3 DNA reads as TGTGCCAGCAGCCTCGGGACGGCAGATACGCAGTATTTT.

The CDR3 DNA reads TGTGCCAGCAGTTTGACTTCAGGGTATGGCTACACCTTC. Its translation is CASSLTSGYGYTF. J is TRBJ1-2 and V is TRBV12-3 or TRBV12-4; maybe TRBD1 (5 bases). The CDR3 extends over 13 amino acids. Trimming shortened V by 3 bases and J by 5 bases, and 10 bases separated the two germline ends.

The gene calls are TRBV12-3 or TRBV12-4 and TRBJ1-5; maybe TRBD1 (6 bases). The CDR3 contains 16 residues. The V end was cut by 8 bases, the J end by 11 bases, with 28 bases between. CDR3 residues: CASHNRAGPRLGAQHF. CDR3 DNA: TGTGCCAGCCACAACAGGGCAGGACCCCGATTAGGGGCCCAGCATTTT.

The chain couples TRBV7-9 to TRBJ1-4; 7 nucleotides align to TRBD1. V lost 3 bases and J lost 8; bases outside the gene matches: 6. CDR3 length: 14 residues. Germline CDR1 and CDR2: SEHNR and FQNEAQ (reference sequence). CDR3 nucleotides: TGTGCCAGCAGCTTCGGGACAGTTACGGAAAAACTGTTTTTT. Its translation is CASSFGTVTEKLFF. Drawing the rest from reference TRBV7-9 and TRBJ1-4, the complete variable domain is DTGVSQNPRHKITKRGQNVTFRCDPISEHNRLYWYRQTLGQGPEFLTYFQNEAQLEKSRLLSDRFSAERPKGSFSTLEIQRTEQGDSAMYLCASSFGTVTEKLFFGSGTQLSVL.

This clonotype was detected a few times. This chain's CDR3 is CASSYRYGHEQYF. For the CDR3, the DNA is TGTGCCAGCAGTTACAGGTACGGCCACGAGCAGTACTTC. The gene calls are TRBV2 and TRBJ2-7; D is possibly TRBD1 (5 bases). CDR3 length: 13 amino acids. Germline V lookup: CDR1 SNHLY, CDR2 FYNNEI. Trimming removed 5 bases at V and 5 bases at J, with 13 bases between.

This clonotype was counted a few times. The chain recombines TRBV12-3 or TRBV12-4 with TRBJ1-1, with D tentatively TRBD1 (6 bases). The CDR3 has 14 amino acids. V shed 6 bases and J shed 6 bases, with 17 bases lying between them. CDR3 DNA: TGTGCCAGCAGCGTAAGGGGGGGTCGGGCTGAAGCTTTCTTT. This codes for CASSVRGGRAEAFF.

The chain links TRBV30 to TRBJ2-5, with TRBD1 identical over 9 bases. The CDR3 runs to 15 residues. Trimming at V came to 2 bases and at J to 2 bases, leaving 6 bases not matched to a gene. CDR1 GTSNPN and CDR2 SVGIG come from the germline V gene (reference sequence). The chain's CDR3 is CAWSPGTGRQETQYF. The CDR3, as DNA: TGTGCCTGGAGTCCCGGGACAGGGAGACAAGAGACCCAGTACTTC.

V usage is TRBV6-6 and J usage is TRBJ2-7; no clear D. With 6 bases removed from V and 2 bases from J, the gap between germline ends came to 20 bases. CDR3 length: 16 amino acids. Germline CDR1 MNHNY, CDR2 SVGAGI (reference sequence). In DNA, the CDR3 is TGTGCCAGCAGCAAAAAAGGAACCCTAGTCCCCTACGAGCAGTACTTC. Protein product: CASSKKGTLVPYEQYF.

The rearrangement joins TRBV6-5 to TRBJ1-4, with D perhaps matching TRBD1 (5 bases). The germline V and J ends were trimmed by 0 bases and 6 bases, with 17 bases remaining between them. There are 17 residues in the CDR3. Germline CDR1 is MNHEY and CDR2 is SVGAGI. The CDR3 here is CASSYSGQGLGYEKLFF. The CDR3 bases are TGTGCCAGCAGTTACTCTGGGCAGGGCCTAGGATATGAAAAACTGTTTTTT.

This clonotype was seen only a few times. The rearrangement links TRBV25-1 to TRBJ1-1; D is ambiguous. V was trimmed by 1 base and J by 0 bases, leaving 9 bases between them. The germline V gene encodes CDR1 MGHDK and CDR2 SYGVNS. The CDR3 is 15 amino acids. The CDR3 coding sequence is TGTGCCAGCAGTGAATCCGGTGTCATGAACACTGAAGCTTTCTTT. It yields the protein CASSESGVMNTEAFF.

This clonotype was found many times. The chain employs TRBV19 and TRBJ2-3; no firm D call. V lost 7 bases and J 4 bases, leaving 12 bases between the germline ends. Looked up from germline, CDR1 is LNHDA and CDR2 is SQIVND (reference sequence). The CDR3 sequence is 13 residues long. The CDR3: CASTLGAADTQYF. CDR3 in DNA: TGTGCCAGTACCCTCGGTGCGGCAGATACGCAGTATTTT.

This clonotype was detected a few times. This sequence joins TRBV6-1 and TRBJ2-7, with 11 bases lining up with TRBD1. Germline V lookup: CDR1 MNHNS, CDR2 SASEGT. The length of the CDR3 is 19 residues. With 4 bases clipped from V and 6 bases from J, the junction kept 20 bases outside the gene matches. The CDR3: CASSARTGGRPRGAREQYF. In DNA form, the CDR3 reads TGTGCCAGCAGTGCCCGGACAGGGGGCCGACCTCGGGGGGCCCGCGAGCAGTACTTC.

This clonotype was counted a few times. CDR3 sequence (DNA): TGTGCCAGCAGCCCCGGGGATATCTACGAGCAGTACTTC. This encodes CASSPGDIYEQYF. J is TRBJ2-7 and V is TRBV28; weak D call: TRBD2 (5 bases). The germline gives CDR1 MDHEN, CDR2 SYDVKM. The length of the CDR3 is 13 residues. V lost 6 bases, J lost 3 bases, and 12 bases lay in between.

This clonotype was observed a handful of times. The V and J genes are TRBV20-1 and TRBJ1-6, with no clear D. The CDR3 runs to 14 residues. V was clipped by 1 base and J by 8 bases, with 12 bases between them. CDR1 DFQATT and CDR2 SNEGSKA come from the germline V gene (reference sequence). This chain's CDR3 is CSARVGHPDSPLHF. CDR3 sequence (DNA): TGCAGTGCTAGAGTAGGGCATCCTGATTCACCCCTCCACTTT.

This clonotype was picked up a small number of times. The chain employs TRBV3-1 and TRBJ1-1; D gene unclear. The CDR3 is made up of 14 amino acids. Trimming stripped 4 bases from V and 1 base from J, with 10 bases between. Germline CDR1 and CDR2: LGHDT and YNNKEL (reference sequence). CDR3 sequence: CASSPHAGNTEAFF. The CDR3 region has the DNA TGTGCCAGCAGCCCTCATGCAGGGAACACTGAAGCTTTCTTT.

CDR3 protein: CASSQGRGQASYEQYF. CDR3 bases: TGCGCCAGCAGCCAAGGGAGAGGACAGGCCTCCTACGAGCAGTACTTC. The chain uses TRBV4-1 and TRBJ2-7, with 7 positions matching TRBD1. From germline, CDR1 is MGHRA and CDR2 YSYEKL. The junction had 6 bases not matched to a gene; V was cut back by 1 base and J by 0 bases. The CDR3 runs to 16 residues.

This clonotype showed up just a few times. V gene TRBV25-1 combines with J gene TRBJ2-7, with D possibly matching TRBD1 (5 bases). Germline loops: CDR1 MGHDK, CDR2 SYGVNS. The CDR3 loop spans 15 amino acids. V lost 3 bases, J lost 2 bases, and 14 bases lay in between. CDR3 coding DNA: TGTGCCAGCAGTGATAAGCAGGGAAGCACCTACGAGCAGTACTTC. Its translation: CASSDKQGSTYEQYF.

The rearrangement links TRBV2 to TRBJ1-5, with D perhaps TRBD1 (5 bases). Germline V gene lookup returns CDR1 SNHLY and CDR2 FYNNEI. Trimming removed 7 bases at V and 1 base at J, with 14 bases between. The CDR3 has 15 amino acids. For the CDR3, the DNA is TGTGCCAGCAAGACCAGGGAGGGGAGCAATCAGCCCCAGCATTTT. Protein sequence: CASKTREGSNQPQHF.

This clonotype was counted between two and nine times. The V and J genes are TRBV3-1 and TRBJ1-1; D unresolved. Per the germline V gene, CDR1 is LGHDT and CDR2 is YNNKEL (reference sequence). The CDR3 has 14 amino acids. V lost 3 bases, J lost 1 base, and 9 bases lay in between. Here the CDR3 reads CASSQTPGNTEAFF. DNA of the CDR3: TGTGCCAGCAGCCAGACCCCAGGGAACACTGAAGCTTTCTTT. The variable domain in full, completed from reference TRBV3-1 and TRBJ1-1, reads DTAVSQTPKYLVTQMGNDKSIKCEQNLGHDTMYWYKQDSKKFLKIMFSYNNKELIINETVPNRFSPKSPDKAHLNLHINSLELGDSAVYFCASSQTPGNTEAFFGQGTRLTVV.